The present entry profiles one T cell receptor beta chain with its context. The record originates from a study of blood T cell repertoires in COVID-19. Method: immunoSEQ multiplex PCR; TCRdb's copy keeps in-frame clones and lacks some. The table has around 150,000 clones, roughly 90% seen once; the top ten hold 15% to 20%. Trimming left V 8 bases short and J 7 bases short, with 15 bases between. CDR1 KGHSH and CDR2 LQKENI come from the germline V gene. This CDR3 region has 14 residues. The sample consisted of peripheral blood. This clonotype was obtained from a man in his sixties with active or convalescent COVID-19. This chain links TRBV18 with TRBJ1-6; tentatively, D is TRBD1 (6 bases). CDR3 region: CASRGGAGNSPLHF. The DNA for the CDR3 is TGTGCCAGCCGAGGGGGGGCTGGGAATTCACCCCTCCACTTT.